What follows are 14 T cell receptor beta chains derived from one specimen sequenced in a study of blood T cells in healthy people across ages. For the second PCR, which ran for roughly 7 to 11 cycles, a sample-barcoded 5' primer and a J-beta primer mix were used. TCRdb re-called the 5' RACE reads with MiXCR, one entry per CDR3 protein. The profile covers around 990,000 distinct CDR3 sequences, with roughly two fifths appearing a single time and about an eighth taken by the ten largest. Sequenced input: blood. These receptors all come from a man younger than 35 in good health.

This chain links TRBV6-6 with TRBJ2-5, with 10 positions matching TRBD2. The germline V gene has CDR1 MNHNY and CDR2 SVGAGI (reference sequence). J lost 11 bases, V lost 7 bases, and 10 bases had no gene match. CDR3 length: 13 residues. The CDR3: CASIPSGGNEQYF. The DNA for the CDR3 is TGTGCCAGCATCCCTAGCGGGGGCAATGAGCAGTACTTC.

In this sample, this clonotype turned up a few times. The chain is built from TRBV20-1 and TRBJ1-5; D gene ambiguous. CDR1 and CDR2 (germline): DFQATT, SNEGSKA (reference sequence). The CDR3 has 11 residues. V was clipped by 3 bases and J by 7 bases, with 7 bases between them. DNA for the CDR3: TGCAGTGCTAGTAGTGAGCAGCCCCAGCATTTT. Translating gives CSASSEQPQHF.

The chain couples TRBV20-1 to TRBJ1-1, with D possibly TRBD1 on 5 matching bases. The length of the CDR3 is 17 residues. V lost 2 bases and J lost 5, with 24 bases in between. Germline V gives CDR1 DFQATT, CDR2 SNEGSKA (reference sequence). CDR3 in amino acids: CSARKRDGTETGTEAFF. The DNA of the CDR3 is TGCAGTGCTAGAAAGCGGGACGGGACGGAAACGGGGACTGAAGCTTTCTTT.

This clonotype has more than one count but fewer than ten. The gene calls are TRBV5-5 and TRBJ2-5, with a weak D call TRBD2 (6 bases). The J call may be incorrect, as the DNA end agrees better with TRBJ2-7. The CDR3 contains 13 residues. The germline CDR1 and CDR2 sequences are SGHKS and YYEKEE (reference sequence). This CDR3 is CASSFVRESEQYF. The CDR3 DNA reads TGTGCCAGCAGCTTTGTACGGGAGAGCGAGCAGTACTTC.

This clonotype showed up just a few times. This chain uses TRBV4-3 with TRBJ2-1; the D gene could be TRBD1 or TRBD2 (5 bases each). This CDR3 region has 15 residues. V was shortened by 3 bases and J by 2 bases, with 11 bases between the two germline ends. Germline V CDR1 and CDR2: LGHNA, YSLEER. The CDR3 bases are TGCGCCAGCAGCCAGGGGCGGGCCGCCTACAATGAGCAGTTCTTC. This sequence encodes CASSQGRAAYNEQFF.

The rearrangement uses TRBV7-2 and TRBJ2-2, with D uncertain. The CDR3 extends over 15 amino acids. Trimming stripped 3 bases from V and 2 bases from J, with 10 bases between. CDR1 is SGHTA, CDR2 FQGNSA, per germline. CDR3 region: CASSLKGLNTGELFF. DNA for the CDR3: TGTGCCAGCAGCTTGAAGGGTTTAAACACCGGGGAGCTGTTTTTT.

This clonotype has only a few counts. This rearrangement joins TRBV3-1 to TRBJ1-4; unclear D gene. Germline CDR1 reads LGHDT; CDR2 reads YNNKEL (reference sequence). The CDR3 has 12 residues. V lost 6 bases to trimming and J lost 1 base, with 3 bases between them. CDR3 region: CASSQTNEKLFF. CDR3 DNA sequence: TGTGCCAGCAGTCAAACTAATGAAAAACTGTTTTTT.

Points on this clonotype: A junction boundary mismatches the germline segment, possibly from a read error. This chain links TRBV12-3 or TRBV12-4 with TRBJ2-3; D is tentatively TRBD1 or TRBD2 (7 bases each). This CDR3 is 16 amino acids long. Here the CDR3 reads CANSPRQGGVADTQYF. CDR3 nucleotide sequence: TGTGCCAACAGTCCCAGACAGGGAGGGGTAGCAGATACGCAGTATTTT.

The genes are TRBV18 and TRBJ2-4; no clear D. This CDR3 comprises 14 residues. Germline CDR1 is KGHSH and CDR2 is LQKENI. With 0 bases removed from V and 3 bases from J, the gap between germline ends came to 6 bases. The CDR3 sequence: CASSPPQDKNIQYF. The CDR3 nucleotides read TGTGCCAGCTCACCACCTCAAGACAAAAACATTCAGTACTTC.

The chain employs TRBV7-3 and TRBJ2-2, with D uncertain. From germline, CDR1 is SGHTA and CDR2 FQGTGA. V dropped 5 bases and J dropped 1 base, with 11 bases sitting between them. The CDR3 contains 15 residues. Written as DNA, the CDR3 is TGTGCCAGCAGCCCCGACACCCAGAACACCGGGGAGCTGTTTTTT. It specifies CASSPDTQNTGELFF.

The rearrangement joins TRBV6-1 to TRBJ2-7; 9 nucleotides align to TRBD1. Germline-derived CDR1 and CDR2 are MNHNS and SASEGT. Losses at the gene ends were 3 bases for V and 7 bases for J; bases not matched to a gene: 10. This CDR3 region has 15 residues. The CDR3 DNA is TGTGCCAGCAGTGACGGGACAGGGCTATACAATGAGCAGTACTTC. Protein product: CASSDGTGLYNEQYF.

This clonotype was seen ten or more times. The chain recombines TRBV28 with TRBJ1-2, with D perhaps matching TRBD1 (6 bases). V shed 6 bases and J shed 2 bases, with 19 bases lying between them. CDR1 and CDR2 from the germline V gene are MDHEN and SYDVKM. The CDR3 extends over 16 amino acids. For the CDR3, the DNA is TGTGCCAGCAGCCTACCCCGGGGGCAGCAAAACTATGGCTACACCTTC. Protein sequence: CASSLPRGQQNYGYTF.

This clonotype turned up a few times. The V call is TRBV18, the J call TRBJ2-3; D unclear. The CDR3 consists of 14 residues. The germline V gene has CDR1 KGHSH and CDR2 LQKENI. V lost 3 bases, J lost 1 base, and 8 bases lay in between. The CDR3 DNA is TGTGCCAGCTCACCGGCCACTCGCACAGATACGCAGTATTTT. It is translated as CASSPATRTDTQYF.

The gene calls are TRBV3-1 and TRBJ1-2; weak D call: TRBD1 (5 bases). CDR1 and CDR2 (germline): LGHDT, YNNKEL (reference sequence). V gave up 0 bases and J gave up 5 bases, with 10 bases separating them. This CDR3 is built from 14 residues. This chain's CDR3 is CASSQEAGRYGYTF. The CDR3 region has the DNA TGTGCCAGCAGCCAAGAAGCAGGGCGATATGGCTACACCTTC.